Listed here are 29 T cell receptor beta chains from one sample, sequenced in a study of circulating and synovial CD4+ cells in juvenile arthritis. Here immunoSEQ multiplex PCR was the method, and the copy in TCRdb shows in-frame clones only, minus some. The sample gives 2,500 to 4,000 clones, around 82% of which show up once; around 4.2% is in the top ten. Sequencing input: CD4+ T cells from synovial fluid. The receptors originated from a human donor with juvenile idiopathic arthritis.

The rearrangement joins TRBV5-6 to TRBJ1-6; D gene uncertain. The V and J ends lost 4 bases and 4 bases respectively, with 21 bases between them. The CDR3 has 18 amino acids. CDR1 is SGHDT, CDR2 YYEEEE, per germline. For the CDR3, the DNA is TGTGCCAGCAGCAAGATCACGGTATTTCCCCTATATAATTCACCCCTCCACTTT. This translates into CASSKITVFPLYNSPLHF.

The V and J genes are TRBV18 and TRBJ2-5; D is perhaps TRBD2 (6 bases). Germline CDR1 reads KGHSH; CDR2 reads LQKENI. The V end was cut by 5 bases, the J end by 11 bases, with 21 bases between. The CDR3 sequence is 14 residues long. The CDR3 spells CASSMAGNPSEQYF. The CDR3 DNA reads TGTGCCAGCTCAATGGCGGGGAACCCCTCTGAGCAGTACTTC.

The chain recombines TRBV28 with TRBJ2-4, with 7 bases aligning to TRBD1. The CDR3 length is 16 residues. The trim removed 6 bases at V and 3 bases at J, leaving 11 bases unmatched. In germline, CDR1 is MDHEN, CDR2 SYDVKM. This chain's CDR3 is CASSPRKTGSKNIQYF. The CDR3 DNA follows: TGTGCCAGCAGCCCTCGAAAGACAGGGAGCAAAAACATTCAGTACTTC. The full variable domain, in which reference TRBV28 and TRBJ2-4 provide the parts outside the CDR3, is DVKVTQSSRYLVKRTGEKVFLECVQDMDHENMFWYRQDPGLGLRLIYFSYDVKMKEKGDIPEGYSVSREKKERFSLILESASTNQTSMYLCASSPRKTGSKNIQYFGAGTRLSVL.

The rearrangement links TRBV12-2 to TRBJ2-5; whether TRBD2, the table's D call, matches the DNA was not checked. TRBV12-2 is a pseudogene locus. The length of the CDR3 is 17 residues. The CDR3 nucleotides read TGTGCAAGTCGCTCGGGGGCGGGACTAGCGGGAAGGGAGACCCAGTACTTC. Residues: CASRSGAGLAGRETQYF.

The rearrangement uses TRBV4-1 and TRBJ2-2, with 7 bases matching TRBD1. The junction had 9 bases not matched to a gene; V was cut back by 8 bases and J by 3 bases. CDR3 length: 15 residues. CDR1 is MGHRA, CDR2 YSYEKL, per germline. The CDR3 DNA reads TGCGCCAGCGGCCCCGGGACAGCTTACACCGGGGAGCTGTTTTTT. This codes for CASGPGTAYTGELFF.

In this sample, this clone turned up once. The gene calls are TRBV2 and TRBJ1-2; D gene uncertain. CDR1 and CDR2 from the germline V gene are SNHLY and FYNNEI. The CDR3 contains 12 residues. V was trimmed by 6 bases and J by 5 bases, leaving 10 bases between them. The CDR3 DNA follows: TGTGCCAGCAGGGGAGTACGGTATGGCTACACCTTC. Residues: CASRGVRYGYTF.

This sequence joins TRBV9 and TRBJ2-1; 11 nucleotides agree with TRBD1. The CDR3 runs to 15 residues. V shed 4 bases and J 3 bases; nucleotides not matched to a gene: 3. Germline V CDR1 and CDR2: SGDLS, YYNGEE. The CDR3 bases are TGTGCCAGCAGCAGGGACAGGGGGATCTACAATGAGCAGTTCTTC. Protein: CASSRDRGIYNEQFF. The full variable domain, in which reference TRBV9 and TRBJ2-1 provide the parts outside the CDR3, is DSGVTQTPKHLITATGQRVTLRCSPRSGDLSVYWYQQSLDQGLQFLIQYYNGEERAKGNILERFSAQQFPDLHSELNLSSLELGDSALYFCASSRDRGIYNEQFFGPGTRLTVL.

The sample holds a few counts of this clone. The chain couples TRBV7-8 to TRBJ2-5; 7 bases fit TRBD2. The V gene end was trimmed by 3 bases and the J gene end by 2 bases; junction bases not matched to a gene: 9. This CDR3 has 16 residues. The germline V gene encodes CDR1 SGHVS and CDR2 FQNEAQ. Here the CDR3 reads CASSLTRAGRQETQYF. CDR3 sequence (DNA): TGTGCCAGCAGCTTGACGAGAGCGGGAAGGCAAGAGACCCAGTACTTC.

The chain couples TRBV6-5 to TRBJ2-1, with D perhaps matching TRBD1 (5 bases). From germline, CDR1 is MNHEY and CDR2 SVGAGI. Trimming shortened V by 6 bases and J by 0 bases, and 12 bases separated the two germline ends. This CDR3 has 15 amino acids. The DNA for the CDR3 is TGTGCCAGCAGGATGGACACCCTCTCCTACAATGAGCAGTTCTTC. Translation: CASRMDTLSYNEQFF.

The chain carries TRBV4-1 and TRBJ2-7, with 8 positions matching TRBD2. Unmatched junction bases numbered 13, after V lost 5 bases and J lost 1 base. The germline CDR1 and CDR2 sequences are MGHRA and YSYEKL. The CDR3 spans 17 residues. CDR3 DNA: TGCGCCAGCAGCTCAGCGGACAGCGGGGGTGGGTCCTACGAGCAGTACTTC. It specifies CASSSADSGGGSYEQYF.

V and J are TRBV28 and TRBJ2-7, with D possibly matching TRBD1 (5 bases). The V gene's germline CDR1 is MDHEN and CDR2 SYDVKM. The CDR3 is 13 amino acids. Between the trimmed V and J ends, which lost 3 bases and 3 bases, there was a span of 9 bases. The chain's CDR3 is CASSFPQGYEQYF. The CDR3 region has the DNA TGTGCCAGCAGTTTCCCTCAGGGCTACGAGCAGTACTTC.

The gene calls are TRBV28 and TRBJ2-1, with D maybe TRBD2 (6 bases). The length of the CDR3 is 18 residues. V lost 5 bases and J 8 bases, leaving 28 bases between the germline ends. The germline CDR1 and CDR2 sequences are MDHEN and SYDVKM. The CDR3 loop is CASSPASSWERVLDEQFF. CDR3 sequence (DNA): TGTGCCAGCAGTCCCGCTTCGTCGTGGGAGCGGGTATTGGATGAGCAGTTCTTC.

The V gene is TRBV18, the J gene TRBJ2-1; tentatively, D is TRBD2 (7 bases). This CDR3 spans 17 amino acids. Germline V gene sequence: CDR1 KGHSH, CDR2 LQKENI. The V end lost 3 bases, the J end lost 8 bases, and 23 bases lay between the germline ends. The CDR3 bases are TGTGCCAGCTCACCCCCTTTAGGGGGGGGCCAGGTCGATGAGCAGTTCTTC. This sequence encodes CASSPPLGGGQVDEQFF.

This clone showed up just a few times. The chain is built from TRBV4-3 and TRBJ1-3; no clear D gene. Germline lookup yields CDR1 LGHNA and CDR2 YSLEER. Trimming took off 0 bases at V and 0 bases at J, with 6 bases between the two ends. The length of the CDR3 is 15 residues. The CDR3 sequence is CASSQDYSSGNTIYF. CDR3 nucleotides: TGCGCCAGCAGCCAAGACTACAGCTCTGGAAACACCATATATTTT.

V is TRBV7-6 and J is TRBJ1-3; D might be TRBD1 (5 bases). Trimming took 0 bases from V and 3 from J, leaving 6 bases between them. There are 14 residues in the CDR3. Per the germline V gene, CDR1 is SGHVS and CDR2 is FNYEAQ. CDR3 DNA: TGTGCCAGCAGCTTAGCAGGGGTTGGAAACACCATATATTTT. Its protein product is CASSLAGVGNTIYF.

This clone has a handful of counts. The chain is built from TRBV19 and TRBJ1-1; TRBD1 is a possible D gene (5 bases). Germline assignment: CDR1 LNHDA and CDR2 SQIVND (reference sequence). V lost 5 bases and J 7 bases, leaving 14 bases between the germline ends. CDR3 size: 13 residues. CDR3 sequence reads: CASSPLDSLEAFF. In nucleotides, the CDR3 is TGTGCCAGTAGTCCCCTCGACAGCCTTGAAGCTTTCTTT.

This sequence joins TRBV19 and TRBJ2-7; D is unclear. The V end lost 3 bases, the J end lost 3 bases, and 12 bases lay between the germline ends. This CDR3 is built from 14 residues. In germline, CDR1 is LNHDA, CDR2 SQIVND (reference sequence). In DNA form, the CDR3 reads TGTGCCAGTAGTATCCGACACGCCCTCTACGAGCAGTACTTC. This encodes CASSIRHALYEQYF.

The rearrangement links TRBV7-6 to TRBJ1-2; tentatively, D is TRBD1 (6 bases). Germline CDR1 reads SGHVS; CDR2 reads FNYEAQ. V dropped 1 base and J dropped 2 bases, with 8 bases sitting between them. The length of the CDR3 is 14 residues. The DNA of the CDR3 is TGTGCCAGCAGCTTAGAAACAGGGAACTATGGCTACACCTTC. The encoded protein is CASSLETGNYGYTF.

The chain carries TRBV2 and TRBJ1-3; TRBD1 is a possible D gene (6 bases). The CDR3 contains 15 residues. Trimming pared 11 bases from V and 0 bases from J, leaving 17 bases between. The germline CDR1 and CDR2 sequences are SNHLY and FYNNEI. CDR3 protein: CAAKKDSSSGNTIYF. Written as DNA, the CDR3 is TGTGCCGCAAAAAAGGACAGTTCCTCTGGAAACACCATATATTTT.

The chain combines TRBV19 with TRBJ2-3; D might be TRBD2 (5 bases). This CDR3 has 13 amino acids. V was trimmed by 7 bases and J by 4 bases, leaving 12 bases between them. Germline CDR1 is LNHDA and CDR2 is SQIVND (reference sequence). The CDR3 DNA sequence: TGTGCCAGTAATAAAGGGAGCGCAGATACGCAGTATTTT. Amino acids: CASNKGSADTQYF.

The V call is TRBV6-6, the J call TRBJ2-1; the match to TRBD2 covers 7 bases. After removal of 2 bases from V and 2 bases from J, the junction contained 0 bases not matched to a gene. There are 14 residues in the CDR3. Germline values: CDR1 MNHNY, CDR2 SVGAGI (reference sequence). CDR3 protein: CASSYGRAYNEQFF. DNA for the CDR3: TGTGCCAGCAGTTACGGGAGGGCCTACAATGAGCAGTTCTTC.

The V call is TRBV19, the J call TRBJ1-5; the match to TRBD1 covers 9 bases. The CDR3 is 16 residues long. CDR1 and CDR2 from the germline V gene are LNHDA and SQIVND (reference sequence). After removal of 5 bases from V and 1 base from J, the junction contained 6 bases not matched to a gene. CDR3 region: CASSLRQGGSNQPQHF. The CDR3 coding sequence is TGTGCCAGTAGTTTAAGACAGGGGGGGAGCAATCAGCCCCAGCATTTT.

This chain uses TRBV15 with TRBJ1-1; D is undetermined. The ends were cut back, 0 bases at V and 3 bases at J, with 5 bases in the middle. The CDR3 has 13 residues. Germline values: CDR1 LNHNV, CDR2 YYDKDF (reference sequence). The CDR3 is CATSRESDTEAFF. Written as DNA, the CDR3 is TGTGCCACCAGCAGAGAATCGGACACTGAAGCTTTCTTT.

The rearrangement uses TRBV4-2 and TRBJ2-2; 14 positions match TRBD2. This CDR3 region has 16 residues. The germline gives CDR1 LGHNA, CDR2 YNFKEQ. The V and J ends lost 4 bases and 6 bases, in that order; junction bases with no gene match: 4. The CDR3 bases are TGTGCCAGCAGCCCTCGACTAGCGGGAGGGTCCGGGGAGCTGTTTTTT. It translates to CASSPRLAGGSGELFF.

This rearrangement joins TRBV5-4 to TRBJ2-1; 13 positions agree with TRBD2. Germline V gene sequence: CDR1 SGHNT, CDR2 YYREEE (reference sequence). The CDR3 is 18 amino acids. With 0 bases clipped from V and 2 bases from J, the junction kept 5 bases outside the gene matches. In DNA, the CDR3 is TGTGCCAGCAGCTTGGCACTAGCGGGAGGGTATACCTACAATGAGCAGTTCTTC. Its protein is CASSLALAGGYTYNEQFF.

The rearrangement joins TRBV9 to TRBJ2-7; D is possibly TRBD1 (6 bases). This CDR3 spans 15 amino acids. Trimming pared 0 bases from V and 1 base from J, leaving 11 bases between. Germline CDR1 is SGDLS and CDR2 is YYNGEE. The DNA for the CDR3 is TGTGCCAGCAGCGTAGGACGGGACATTTCCTACGAGCAGTACTTC. This sequence encodes CASSVGRDISYEQYF.

This chain connects TRBV6-1 to TRBJ2-3, with D maybe TRBD1 (5 bases). The V end was cut by 8 bases, the J end by 8 bases, with 20 bases between. Germline V gives CDR1 MNHNS, CDR2 SASEGT. CDR3 size: 14 residues. CDR3 protein: CASLDLVRAGTQYF. CDR3 coding DNA: TGTGCCAGCCTAGACCTAGTCAGGGCCGGTACGCAGTATTTT.

V and J are TRBV28 and TRBJ1-1, with 9 bases identical to TRBD1. Germline trimming cut 6 bases from V and 4 bases from J; bases unmatched to any gene: 9. The CDR3 covers 15 residues. In germline, CDR1 is MDHEN, CDR2 SYDVKM. The CDR3 spells CASSLTDRGGTEAFF. The CDR3 bases are TGTGCCAGCAGCCTCACGGACAGGGGAGGCACTGAAGCTTTCTTT.

V is TRBV2 and J is TRBJ2-5; D is unclear. The V and J ends lost 6 bases and 4 bases respectively, with 6 bases between them. The CDR3 is made up of 11 amino acids. Germline CDR1 SNHLY, CDR2 FYNNEI. The CDR3 DNA reads TGTGCCAGCAGAGCCTCAGAGACCCAGTACTTC. The encoded protein is CASRASETQYF.